The 12 T cell receptor beta chains listed next were all sequenced from one sample in a study of cytomegalovirus exposure and HLA in healthy donors. Amplification used 60 Vbeta primers and 13 Jbeta primers. Profiled with immunoSEQ multiplex PCR; TCRdb holds only in-frame clones, not every one. The data contain about 120,000 clones, around 80% of them seen just once; the ten biggest clones take up 0.2% to 0.3%. Sequencing was done on a sample of PBMCs. Every receptor here comes from a man in his forties or fifties in good health and CMV-seronegative.

V is TRBV5-1 and J is TRBJ2-7; D not certain. Germline CDR1 SGHRS, CDR2 YFSETQ. Trimming stripped 4 bases from V and 6 bases from J, with 17 bases between. The CDR3 sequence is 14 residues long. The DNA of the CDR3 is TGCGCCAGCAGCCCAACTCCGCCCGGTTTCGAGCAGTACTTC. This gives the protein CASSPTPPGFEQYF.

The J gene is TRBJ2-5, the V gene TRBV4-2; 14 positions match TRBD2. In germline, CDR1 is LGHNA, CDR2 YNFKEQ. V gave up 0 bases and J gave up 5 bases; unmatched junction bases: 5. The CDR3 is 17 residues long. The CDR3 sequence is CASSQDWTSGGRETQYF. The CDR3 DNA sequence: TGTGCCAGCAGCCAAGATTGGACTAGCGGGGGGCGTGAGACCCAGTACTTC.

The V and J genes are TRBV9 and TRBJ2-5, with TRBD1 identical over 8 bases. Germline V gene sequence: CDR1 SGDLS, CDR2 YYNGEE. V shed 2 bases and J 2 bases; nucleotides not matched to a gene: 5. The CDR3 spans 15 residues. The CDR3 loop is CASSVLDRGQETQYF. The CDR3 DNA is TGTGCCAGCAGCGTCCTCGACAGGGGTCAAGAGACCCAGTACTTC.

The chain links TRBV7-2 to TRBJ2-3, with D perhaps TRBD2 (6 bases). Germline-derived CDR1 and CDR2 are SGHTA and FQGNSA. V was clipped by 5 bases and J by 7 bases, with 25 bases between them. CDR3 length: 17 residues. The CDR3 here is CASSAMGMGGTENTQYF. The DNA for the CDR3 is TGTGCCAGCAGCGCGATGGGGATGGGAGGTACAGAAAATACGCAGTATTTT. Full variable domain (missing parts from reference TRBV7-2 and TRBJ2-3): GAGVSQSPSNKVTEKGKDVELRCDPISGHTALYWYRQSLGQGLEFLIYFQGNSAPDKSGLPSDRFSAERTGGSVSTLTIQRTQQEDSAVYLCASSAMGMGGTENTQYFGPGTRLTVL.

This clone was counted a few times. The chain carries TRBV28 and TRBJ2-5; D ambiguous. The germline V and J ends were trimmed by 7 bases and 5 bases, with 11 bases remaining between them. The germline V gene has CDR1 MDHEN and CDR2 SYDVKM. This CDR3 comprises 12 residues. The CDR3 DNA reads TGTGCCAGCATGCGCGTTGAGGAGACCCAGTACTTC. It translates to CASMRVEETQYF.

The rearrangement joins TRBV28 to TRBJ2-3, with D possibly matching TRBD2 (5 bases). The CDR3 extends over 15 amino acids. V gave up 7 bases and J gave up 4 bases, with 18 bases separating them. CDR1 is MDHEN, CDR2 SYDVKM, per germline. This CDR3 is CASTQPGKRADTQYF. CDR3 bases: TGTGCCAGCACCCAACCGGGGAAAAGGGCAGATACGCAGTATTTT.

This chain joins TRBV15 and TRBJ1-2; D uncertain. The CDR3 consists of 14 residues. V lost 1 base and J lost 6, with 12 bases in between. Germline CDR1 LNHNV, CDR2 YYDKDF (reference sequence). CDR3 nucleotide sequence: TGTGCCACCAGCAGAGGGAGGCGGGAGGATGGCTACACCTTC. This codes for CATSRGRREDGYTF.

V is TRBV4-1 and J is TRBJ1-1; D gene uncertain. The V gene lost 0 bases and the J gene lost 7 bases, with 12 bases spanning the gap. The germline V gene encodes CDR1 MGHRA and CDR2 YSYEKL. The CDR3 totals 14 residues. The CDR3 nucleotides read TGCGCCAGCAGCCAAGAAAGTCGTACCGGTGAAGCTTTCTTT. This codes for CASSQESRTGEAFF.

The chain recombines TRBV5-4 with TRBJ2-3; D ambiguous. Trimming removed 5 bases from V and 4 bases from J, with 11 bases in between. This CDR3 comprises 13 residues. Germline CDR1 and CDR2: SGHNT and YYREEE (reference sequence). The CDR3 is CASRTQSADTQYF. CDR3 nucleotide sequence: TGTGCCAGCAGGACCCAGAGCGCAGATACGCAGTATTTT.

In regard to this clone: Additional DNA sequences in this sample encode the identical CDR3. The V call is TRBV30, the J call TRBJ2-1; 9 positions match TRBD2. Trimming took 0 bases from V and 8 from J; bases not matched to a gene: 5. Germline V gene data show CDR1 as GTSNPN and CDR2 as SVGIG (reference sequence). The CDR3 has 14 residues. This CDR3 reads CAWSVAGGRDEQFF. The CDR3 DNA sequence: TGTGCCTGGAGTGTGGCGGGGGGGCGCGATGAGCAGTTCTTC.

This chain connects TRBV5-4 to TRBJ1-2; a weak D match, TRBD1 (6 bases). The CDR3 runs to 15 residues. V dropped 4 bases and J dropped 6 bases, with 19 bases sitting between them. Looked up from germline, CDR1 is SGHNT and CDR2 is YYREEE (reference sequence). The CDR3 DNA reads TGTGCCAGCAGCCAGCGGTTCGGACAGTTGGATGGCTACACCTTC. Translating gives CASSQRFGQLDGYTF.

The genes are TRBV6-5 and TRBJ2-1, with TRBD1 matching 7 bases. The germline V gene has CDR1 MNHEY and CDR2 SVGAGI. This CDR3 has 15 amino acids. Trimming at V came to 0 bases and at J to 4 bases, leaving 3 bases not matched to a gene. CDR3 bases: TGTGCCAGCAGTTACTCCGGGACAGCTTACAATGAGCAGTTCTTC. Amino acid sequence: CASSYSGTAYNEQFF.